This is a list of T cell receptor beta chains from one sample in a study of regulatory T cells in long-lasting Graves disease. A single record per CDR3 protein comes from TCRdb applying MiXCR to the multiplex PCR reads. The sample includes fewer than 550,000 distinct CDR3 sequences, about 17% of them seen just once. In addition, the sample was reused for a study of T cells in Graves' hyperthyroidism and ophthalmopathy.

Sample: peripheral blood mononuclear cells (PBMCs), taken at new diagnosis, from a patient treated with antithyroid drugs. The source is a woman aged 18-29 years with Graves disease. The CDR3 runs from the conserved cysteine through the conserved F or W. The order of the fields is J gene, clone size, V gene, D gene, CDR3 protein, CDR3 DNA. A D gene is named only where the DNA matches it firmly. Clone size is stated in some rows and not others, as once, few, many or a class when expanded.

TRBJ2-7 many TRBV27 . CASSLYSYEQYF TGTGCCAGCAGTCTATACTCCTACGAGCAGTACTTC
TRBJ1-5 . TRBV28 . CASSLAGQTYQPQHF TGTGCCAGCAGTTTGGCGGGCCAAACGTATCAGCCCCAGCATTTT
TRBJ2-1 . TRBV30 . CAWIALGPSYNEQFF TGTGCCTGGATCGCGTTAGGGCCCTCCTACAATGAGCAGTTCTTC
TRBJ1-2 . TRBV4-1 . CASSQETHVGYGYTF TGCGCCAGCAGCCAAGAGACACACGTTGGTTATGGCTACACCTTC
TRBJ2-1 many TRBV11-2 TRBD2 CASSLFRAGGRAHNEQFF TGTGCCAGCAGCTTATTTAGAGCGGGCGGGAGGGCCCACAATGAGCAGTTCTTC
TRBJ2-5 . TRBV7-9 . CASSTDLETQYF TGTGCCAGCAGCACGGACCTAGAGACCCAGTACTTC
TRBJ1-1 . TRBV5-4 . CASSPWGGLVTEAFF TGTGCCAGCAGCCCATGGGGGGGGTTGGTCACTGAAGCTTTCTTT
TRBJ2-5 . TRBV29-1 . CSVGQGGGETQYF TGCAGCGTTGGACAGGGAGGGGGAGAGACCCAGTACTTC
TRBJ1-2 many TRBV6-5 . CASSYGGNYGYTF TGTGCCAGCAGTTACGGCGGAAACTATGGCTACACCTTC
TRBJ1-1 many TRBV20-1 . CSAANRAEGYTEAFF TGCAGTGCTGCCAACAGGGCCGAGGGGTACACTGAAGCTTTCTTT
TRBJ2-1 many TRBV28 . CASSPSQAQYNEQFF TGTGCCAGCAGTCCAAGTCAGGCCCAGTACAATGAGCAGTTCTTC
TRBJ2-1 many TRBV20-1 TRBD2 CSARDLELAGGLSYNEQFF TGCAGTGCTAGAGATCTTGAACTAGCGGGAGGTCTTTCCTACAATGAGCAGTTCTTC
TRBJ2-1 many TRBV28 . CASSLGFLGEQFF TGTGCCAGCAGTTTGGGGTTTCTAGGGGAGCAGTTCTTC
TRBJ2-7 many TRBV9 . CASSVVNGEPYEQYF TGTGCCAGCAGCGTAGTTAACGGGGAACCCTACGAGCAGTACTTC
TRBJ1-1 . TRBV20-1 . CSARESGLGTEAFF TGCAGTGCTAGAGAATCAGGGCTCGGGACTGAAGCTTTCTTT
TRBJ2-1 few TRBV11-2 . CASSLTGDPYNEQFF TGTGCCAGCAGCTTAACAGGAGACCCCTACAATGAGCAGTTCTTC
TRBJ2-4 few TRBV13 . CAGSRGLGGLKNIQYF TGTGCCGGCAGCCGCGGCCTGGGCGGACTCAAAAACATTCAGTACTTC
TRBJ1-5 few TRBV20-1 . CSARKNRARSNQPQHF TGCAGTGCTAGAAAAAACAGGGCTCGAAGCAATCAGCCCCAGCATTTT
TRBJ2-6 . TRBV27 . CASSWTNSGANVLTF TGTGCCAGCAGTTGGACTAACTCTGGGGCCAACGTCCTGACTTTC
TRBJ2-3 . TRBV6-8 . CASSYPRVAPDTQYF TGTGCCAGCTCCTACCCCAGGGTGGCCCCAGATACGCAGTATTTT
TRBJ2-7 many TRBV20-1 TRBD2 CSARGTSGRDEQYF TGCAGTGCTAGAGGGACTAGCGGGAGGGACGAGCAGTACTTC
TRBJ2-7 many TRBV11-3 TRBD2 CASSRSGSGGSYEQYF TGTGCCAGCAGCCGCTCGGGCAGCGGGGGATCCTACGAGCAGTACTTC
TRBJ2-3 many TRBV20-1 . CSARFGGEDTQYF TGCAGTGCTAGATTCGGGGGCGAAGATACGCAGTATTTT
TRBJ1-2 . TRBV20-1 . CSHRDLHYGYTF TGCAGTCATAGGGACCTACATTATGGCTACACCTTC
TRBJ2-4 few TRBV5-1 TRBD2 CASSWAGTSGRGAKNIQYF TGCGCCAGCAGCTGGGCCGGGACTAGCGGGAGGGGGGCCAAAAACATTCAGTACTTC
TRBJ2-4 many TRBV27 . CASSTGTTGANIQYF TGTGCCAGCAGTACCGGAACAACAGGTGCAAACATTCAGTACTTC
TRBJ2-1 many TRBV20-1 . CSARDLLASTSYNEQFF TGCAGTGCTAGAGATCTGCTGGCTAGCACGTCCTACAATGAGCAGTTCTTC
TRBJ2-3 few TRBV9 . CASSVLDSRTDTQYF TGTGCCAGCAGCGTGCTGGATTCACGCACAGATACGCAGTATTTT
TRBJ2-1 . TRBV27 . CASSLAVAVPYNEQFF TGTGCCAGCAGTTTAGCGGTAGCGGTTCCCTACAATGAGCAGTTCTTC
TRBJ2-5 few TRBV7-2 . CASSFRSRGETQYF TGTGCCAGCAGCTTCAGGTCTCGAGGGGAGACCCAGTACTTC
TRBJ2-7 many TRBV5-1 TRBD1 CASSPTGTVYEQYF TGCGCCAGCAGCCCCACCGGGACAGTATACGAGCAGTACTTC
TRBJ1-2 . TRBV14 . CASSQGAGANYGYTF TGTGCCAGCAGCCAGGGGGCTGGAGCTAACTATGGCTACACCTTC
TRBJ1-5 many TRBV18 . CASSQGRRDQPQHF TGTGCCAGCTCACAAGGACGACGGGATCAGCCCCAGCATTTT
TRBJ2-5 few TRBV20-1 . CSAFCSPDWQSLCKETQYF TGCAGTGCTTTCTGTTCCCCAGACTGGCAATCGCTCTGTAAAGAGACCCAGTACTTC
TRBJ1-5 few TRBV4-2 . CASSQDRRGDQPQHF TGTGCCAGCAGCCAAGATAGAAGGGGAGATCAGCCCCAGCATTTT
TRBJ2-5 . TRBV28 . CASSSPFLTRQETQYF TGTGCCAGCAGTTCACCCTTCCTGACTAGGCAAGAGACCCAGTACTTC
TRBJ2-4 . TRBV3-1 . CASSQGQTEKNIQYF TGTGCCAGCAGCCAAGGGCAGACAGAAAAAAACATTCAGTACTTC
TRBJ2-3 many TRBV10-3 TRBD1 CAISKTGTGGGTDTQYF TGTGCCATCAGTAAAACCGGGACAGGAGGAGGCACAGATACGCAGTATTTT
TRBJ2-7 many TRBV28 TRBD2 CASRMTSDYYEQYF TGTGCCAGCCGGATGACTAGCGACTACTACGAGCAGTACTTC
TRBJ2-1 . TRBV9 TRBD2 CASSVFGLAEIYNEQFF TGTGCCAGCAGCGTTTTTGGACTAGCGGAGATCTACAATGAGCAGTTCTTC
TRBJ2-2 few TRBV7-6 . CASSPLGANTGELFF TGTGCCAGCAGCCCACTAGGGGCGAACACCGGGGAGCTGTTTTTT
TRBJ2-3 many TRBV2 TRBD2 CASSGGSSGTSTDTQYF TGTGCCAGCAGTGGGGGGTCTAGCGGTACTAGCACAGATACGCAGTATTTT
TRBJ2-4 few TRBV12-3/TRBV12-4 . CASRGGAIQYF TGTGCCAGCAGAGGGGGGGCCATTCAGTACTTC
TRBJ2-4 many TRBV11-3 TRBD1 CASSTRTGLAKNIQYF TGTGCCAGCAGCACCCGGACAGGGTTGGCCAAAAACATTCAGTACTTC
TRBJ1-1 many TRBV5-1 . CASSSGTDEAFF TGCGCCAGCAGCAGTGGGACGGATGAAGCTTTCTTT
TRBJ2-5 many TRBV18 TRBD1 CASSQGQGVETQYF TGTGCCAGCTCACAAGGACAGGGGGTGGAGACCCAGTACTTC
TRBJ2-2 . TRBV30 . CAWSVGARTGELFF TGTGCCTGGAGTGTAGGGGCTAGAACCGGGGAGCTGTTTTTT
TRBJ2-7 many TRBV6-1 . CASSRGTYEQYF TGTGCCAGCAGCCGAGGTACCTACGAGCAGTACTTC
TRBJ1-5 . TRBV12-3/TRBV12-4 TRBD1 CASSLGGDRYQPQHF TGTGCCAGCAGTTTAGGGGGGGACAGGTATCAGCCCCAGCATTTT
TRBJ1-1 many TRBV7-2 . CASSFYGLGTEAFF TGTGCCAGCAGCTTTTATGGACTCGGCACTGAAGCTTTCTTT
TRBJ1-1 few TRBV12-3/TRBV12-4 . CASSPAPSRGAFF TGTGCCAGCAGTCCAGCCCCATCAAGGGGAGCTTTCTTT
TRBJ2-2 many TRBV28 . CASSLVRNIKAGELFF TGTGCCAGCAGTTTAGTCCGGAATATCAAGGCCGGGGAGCTGTTTTTT
TRBJ1-1 . TRBV5-4 . CASSLGNGPAHTEAFF TGTGCCAGCAGCTTGGGCAACGGTCCAGCCCACACTGAAGCTTTCTTT